This T cell receptor (beta chain) was observed in a study of shared T cell receptors in the human thymus (dated by TCRdb to the early 2020s). With regard to the full study: The study investigated the way shared, self-reactive T-cell receptor alpha chains are produced in the human thymus.

Library method: the immunoSEQ multiplex PCR assay. The immuneACCESS repertoire file appears here via TCRdb, limited to in-frame rearrangements. These files lack a portion of the clones; in checked studies, under half of the deficit traces to unresolved V genes, and the cause of the others is not known. The sample table lists about 660,000 clones, more than 75% of them with a count of one. The ten largest account for approximately 0.01% of the sample. As regards this clone: Which antigen it targets is not known. Within one base of it there is no much larger clone, and no base qualities were kept.

After removal of 4 bases from V and 5 bases from J, the junction retains 10 bases not matched to a gene. According to the germline V gene (reference sequence), CDR1 reads SGHNT and CDR2 reads YYREEE. Spanning cysteine to phenylalanine, the CDR3 consists of 16 amino acids. Only CDR3 DNA is held: 48 bases, read in frame from base 1. These same data were also listed under a study on human thymus T cells. As noted in the second study: In Finland, the donors were immunologically healthy infants who were having open corrective cardiac surgery for congenital heart defects. Thymus tissue was collected as surgical resects that were removed during corrective cardiac surgery. Usage of V and J gene segments appeared to be biased in both the thymic and the peripheral blood repertoires. The related research reported highly overlapping thymic TCR repertoires among unrelated individuals. The study described the TCR alpha and beta repertoires in under ten infant thymus samples and a few matching peripheral blood samples. The infant donors were about 7 to 250 days old, and the cohort included five or six males and two females. Thymocytes were mechanically released from the tissue and were stored as pellets of about 9-33 million cells at -70 degrees C. Genomic DNA was extracted from frozen cell pellets with a QIAsymphony instrument. The immunoSEQ multiplex PCR assay was used to amplify the TCRB and TCRAD loci from a standardized amount of quality-controlled genomic DNA. The amplicons spanned the V(D)J region and were long enough to cover the CDR3 and allow V and J genes to be identified. The amplicons were sequenced on an Illumina platform via the commercial immunoSEQ service. Primer bias and sequencing errors were corrected as previously described, and TCRAD and TCRB were defined on the basis of the IMGT database. Repertoires were analysed with immunoSEQ Analyzer 3.0 and VDJTools, covering basic statistics, V/J segment usage, diversity estimates, rarefaction and pairwise overlap. Diversity was estimated with Chao1, ChaoE, Efron-Thisted, Shannon and inverse Simpson indices, and also on datasets down-sampled to the smallest sample. For repertoire overlap, CDR3 nucleotide sequence, V gene and J gene had to match strictly, and clustering was done by Jaccard-based multidimensional scaling. On average, about 810,000 unique TCRB clonotypes were obtained from thymus samples, compared with about 86,000 from blood samples.

The sample was thymocytes. This receptor was identified in a boy in the first two years of life with a congenital heart defect. Donor details come from another sample of the same person, matched by shared clones. Recombination joined TRBV5-4 with TRBJ2-7; 12 nucleotides in the junction match TRBD2. The CDR3 loop reads CASSDRLAGGLDEQYF. Here is the DNA: TGTGCCAGCAGCGACCGCCTAGCGGGGGGGCTGGACGAGCAGTACTTC.